The rows below give T cell receptor beta chains drawn from one sample of a study of breast tumors, draining lymph nodes, adjacent tissues. TCRdb independently ran MiXCR on the multiplex PCR reads; one entry per CDR3 protein. The sample has 150,000 to 250,000 distinct CDR3 sequences; 31% are singletons. Material: axillary lymph node tissue. These receptors came from a female donor with breast cancer. Some clones in this sample may be carry-over from other donors' samples. The conserved cysteine and the conserved F or W are not part of the CDR3 here.

V gene,J gene,CDR3 protein
TRBV28,TRBJ1-2,ASEGHNYGYT
TRBV6-2/TRBV6-3,TRBJ2-1,ASRSTSSRLEQF
TRBV6-5,TRBJ2-3,ASSNGGTQY
TRBV9,TRBJ2-1,ASSRGRSPNEQF
TRBV2,TRBJ1-4,ATSEGFSEELL
TRBV6-5,TRBJ2-1,ASSHNPTVEQF
TRBV12-3/TRBV12-4,TRBJ2-1,ASSQRGGGNEQF
TRBV20-1,TRBJ2-7,SARDVIHSSSYEQY
TRBV24-1,TRBJ2-7,ATSDAGTGNHEQY
TRBV19,TRBJ2-7,ATHGSGRDPGVYEQY
TRBV29-1,TRBJ2-1,SVVLGRGGNEQF
TRBV20-1,TRBJ2-5,SARDKDSWWTQY
TRBV7-2,TRBJ1-2,ASSLDPTGNYGYP
TRBV19,TRBJ1-2,ASTEQGRNYGYT
TRBV7-2,TRBJ2-5,ANSFRSGRVETQH
TRBV29-1,TRBJ1-2,SVERTGVGYT
TRBV6-6,TRBJ2-5,ASSPSGVQQTQY
TRBV7-2,TRBJ1-5,ASSFDGFSNQPQH
TRBV10-3,TRBJ2-4,AISESTQGNIQY
TRBV6-6,TRBJ2-1,ASSPTGSYNEQF
TRBV29-1,TRBJ2-1,SVVYYLGADNEQF
TRBV19,TRBJ1-2,ASSSGGTGRLLDYGYT
TRBV30,TRBJ2-7,AWSSGVYEQY
TRBV12-3/TRBV12-4,TRBJ1-3,ASSSGIHTIY
TRBV2,TRBJ2-1,ASSDPLRDRGRPGENEQF
TRBV12-3/TRBV12-4,TRBJ2-2,ASSPESGGVGELF
TRBV19,TRBJ2-7,ASSTRGAEQY
TRBV2,TRBJ2-5,ATRDNEGKETQY
TRBV24-1,TRBJ1-5,ATSDFSNQPQH
TRBV2,TRBJ1-6,ASSLTGATSSPLH
TRBV9,TRBJ1-6,ASSVSGGTAPLH
TRBV5-6,TRBJ2-4,ASSLRGARNIQY
TRBV12-3/TRBV12-4,TRBJ2-2,ASSHPGLAGGHTGELF
TRBV7-3,TRBJ1-5,ASSQGGSETQH
TRBV20-1,TRBJ2-5,SARKLAGGVETQY
TRBV7-8,TRBJ2-1,ASSFGTGARENYYNEQF
TRBV5-1,TRBJ2-1,ASSLAGGRRYNEQF
TRBV20-1,TRBJ2-1,SAPQGGYNEQF
TRBV6-6,TRBJ2-7,ASSHRDRASYEQY
TRBV6-5,TRBJ2-3,ASSHSGREGRTDTQY
TRBV6-2/TRBV6-3,TRBJ1-6,ASKRRPTGNSPLH
TRBV2,TRBJ1-3,ASRGTGASGNTIY
TRBV19,TRBJ1-5,ASSPRGSTYNEH
TRBV6-6,TRBJ1-3,ASSYQSGGNTIY
TRBV12-3/TRBV12-4,TRBJ2-7,ASSSQDFPLYEQY
TRBV20-1,TRBJ2-1,SASPPGGHYNEQF
TRBV9,TRBJ1-6,ASSLTGSSPLH
TRBV5-1,TRBJ2-3,ASSLGGQTDTQY